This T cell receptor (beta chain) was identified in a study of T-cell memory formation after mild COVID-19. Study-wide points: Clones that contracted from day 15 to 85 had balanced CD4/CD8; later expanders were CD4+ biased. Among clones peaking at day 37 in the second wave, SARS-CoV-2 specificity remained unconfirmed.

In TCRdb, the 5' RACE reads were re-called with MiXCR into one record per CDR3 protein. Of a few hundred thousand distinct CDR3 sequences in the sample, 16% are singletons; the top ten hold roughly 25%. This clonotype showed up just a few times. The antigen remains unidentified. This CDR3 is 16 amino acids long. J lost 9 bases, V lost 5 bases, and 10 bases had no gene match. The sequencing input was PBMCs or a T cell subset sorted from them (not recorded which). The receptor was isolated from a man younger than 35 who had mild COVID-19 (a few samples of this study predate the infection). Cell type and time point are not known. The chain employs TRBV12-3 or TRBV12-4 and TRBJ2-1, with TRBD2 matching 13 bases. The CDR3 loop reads CASSPQTSGGSREQFF. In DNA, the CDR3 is TGTGCCAGCAGTCCCCAGACTAGCGGGGGGTCGCGTGAGCAGTTCTTC.